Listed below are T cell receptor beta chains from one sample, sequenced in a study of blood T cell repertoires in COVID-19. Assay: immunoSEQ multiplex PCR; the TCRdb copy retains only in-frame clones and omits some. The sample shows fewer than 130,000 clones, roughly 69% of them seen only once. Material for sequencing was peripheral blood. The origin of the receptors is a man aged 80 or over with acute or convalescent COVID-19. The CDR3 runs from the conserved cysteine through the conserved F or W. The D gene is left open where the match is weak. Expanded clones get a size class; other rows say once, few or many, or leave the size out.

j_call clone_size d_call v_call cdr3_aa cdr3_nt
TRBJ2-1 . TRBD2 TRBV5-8 CASSLKREKREAPSYNEQFF TGTGCCAGCAGCTTGAAGAGGGAAAAGCGGGAGGCCCCCTCCTACAATGAGCAGTTCTTC
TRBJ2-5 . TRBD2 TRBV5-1 CASSPRPAAGGQTQYF TGCGCCAGCAGCCCCCGCCCCGCAGCGGGAGGGCAGACCCAGTACTTC
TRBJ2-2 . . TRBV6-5 CASTSSGTGELFF TGTGCCAGCACCTCCTCGGGCACCGGGGAGCTGTTTTTT
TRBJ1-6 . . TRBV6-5 CASSPQWEDRSPLHF TGTGCCAGCAGTCCCCAGTGGGAGGATCGTTCACCCCTCCACTTT
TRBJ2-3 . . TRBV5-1 CASSLSGSDTQYF TGCGCCAGCAGCCTGTCTGGCTCAGATACGCAGTATTTT
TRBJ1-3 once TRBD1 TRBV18 CASSPGQLNSGNTIYF TGTGCCAGCTCTCCGGGACAGCTAAACTCTGGAAACACCATATATTTT
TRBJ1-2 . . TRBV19 CASSIRIGDGYTF TGTGCCAGTAGTATTCGGATAGGGGATGGCTACACCTTC
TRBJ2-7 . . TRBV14 CASGAGYYEQYF TGTGCCAGCGGAGCGGGCTACTACGAGCAGTACTTC
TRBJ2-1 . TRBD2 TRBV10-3 CAISGTSDNEQFF TGTGCCATCAGTGGGACTAGCGATAATGAGCAGTTCTTC
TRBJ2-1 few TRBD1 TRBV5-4 CASSLGDRGNNEQFF TGTGCCAGCAGCTTGGGGGACAGGGGAAACAATGAGCAGTTCTTC
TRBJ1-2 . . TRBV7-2 CASSPDFFRDYGYTF TGTGCCAGCAGCCCTGACTTCTTCAGGGACTATGGCTACACCTTC
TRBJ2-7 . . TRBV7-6 CASSLSSDSSYEQYF TGTGCCAGCAGCTTAAGTTCCGACAGCTCCTACGAGCAGTACTTC
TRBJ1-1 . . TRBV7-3 CASSLQGTNAEAFF TGTGCCAGCAGCTTACAGGGGACTAACGCTGAAGCTTTCTTT
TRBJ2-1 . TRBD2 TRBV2 CASSEGGTFGTSGSYEQFF TGTGCCAGCAGTGAAGGGGGTACTTTCGGGACTAGCGGGAGCTATGAGCAGTTCTTC
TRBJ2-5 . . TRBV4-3 CASSQASEGMKTQYF TGCGCCAGCAGCCAAGCATCTGAGGGTATGAAGACCCAGTACTTC
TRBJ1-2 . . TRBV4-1 CASSQDGPGNYGYTF TGCGCCAGCAGCCAAGATGGGCCGGGGAACTATGGCTACACCTTC
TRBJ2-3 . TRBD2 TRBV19 CASSSSGSADTQYF TGTGCCAGTAGTAGTAGCGGGAGTGCAGATACGCAGTATTTT
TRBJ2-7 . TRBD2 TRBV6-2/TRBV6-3 CASSDSGRKPYEQYF TGTGCCAGCAGTGATAGCGGGAGGAAGCCCTACGAGCAGTACTTC
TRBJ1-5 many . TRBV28 CASSHDGANQPQHF TGTGCCAGCAGCCACGATGGGGCGAATCAGCCCCAGCATTTT
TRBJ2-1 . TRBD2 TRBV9 CASSVDPSGRQQFF TGTGCCAGCAGCGTAGACCCTAGCGGGAGACAGCAGTTCTTC
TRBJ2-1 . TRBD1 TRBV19 CASSTGQGIGEQFF TGTGCCAGTAGCACGGGACAGGGTATAGGTGAGCAGTTCTTC
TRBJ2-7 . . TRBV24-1 CATSPAREPYEQYF TGTGCCACCAGTCCCGCGAGGGAACCCTACGAGCAGTACTTC
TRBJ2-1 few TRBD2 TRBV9 CASSPRWAGAYNEQFF TGTGCCAGCAGCCCGAGGTGGGCGGGAGCCTACAATGAGCAGTTCTTC
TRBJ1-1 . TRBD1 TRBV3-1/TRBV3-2 CASSRGGGAEAFF TGTGCCAGCAGCCGAGGGGGCGGAGCTGAAGCTTTCTTT